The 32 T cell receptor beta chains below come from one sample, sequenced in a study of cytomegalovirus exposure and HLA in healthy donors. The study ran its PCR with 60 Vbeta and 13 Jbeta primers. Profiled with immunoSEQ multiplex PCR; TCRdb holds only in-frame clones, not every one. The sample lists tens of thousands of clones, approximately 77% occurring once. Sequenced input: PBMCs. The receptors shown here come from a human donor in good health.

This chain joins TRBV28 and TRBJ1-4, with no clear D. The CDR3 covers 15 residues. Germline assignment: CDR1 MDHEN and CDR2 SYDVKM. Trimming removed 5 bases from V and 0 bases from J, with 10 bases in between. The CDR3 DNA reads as TGTGCCAGCAGTCCCTCCGGTGCAACTAATGAAAAACTGTTTTTT. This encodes CASSPSGATNEKLFF.

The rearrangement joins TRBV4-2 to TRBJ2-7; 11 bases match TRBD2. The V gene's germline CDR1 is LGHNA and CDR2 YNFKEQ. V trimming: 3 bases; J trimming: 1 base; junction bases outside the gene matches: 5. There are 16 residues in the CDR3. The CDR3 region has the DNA TGTGCCAGCAGCCACTTAGGGACTAGCGGTTCCTACGAGCAGTACTTC. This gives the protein CASSHLGTSGSYEQYF.

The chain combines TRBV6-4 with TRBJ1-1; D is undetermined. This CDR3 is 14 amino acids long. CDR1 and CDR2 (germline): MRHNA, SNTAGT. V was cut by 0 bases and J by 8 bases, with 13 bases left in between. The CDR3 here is CASSDSPGSPEAFF. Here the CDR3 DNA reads TGTGCCAGCAGTGACTCGCCGGGGTCACCCGAAGCTTTCTTT.

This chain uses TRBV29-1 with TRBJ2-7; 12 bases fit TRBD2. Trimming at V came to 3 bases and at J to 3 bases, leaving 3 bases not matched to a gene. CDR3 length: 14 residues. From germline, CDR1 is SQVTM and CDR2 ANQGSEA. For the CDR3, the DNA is TGCAGCGTTGATGGACTAGCGGGGTTCTACGAGCAGTACTTC. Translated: CSVDGLAGFYEQYF.

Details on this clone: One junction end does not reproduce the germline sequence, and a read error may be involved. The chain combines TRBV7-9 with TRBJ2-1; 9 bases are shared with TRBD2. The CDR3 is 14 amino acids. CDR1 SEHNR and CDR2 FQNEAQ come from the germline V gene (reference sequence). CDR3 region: CASSLENSGSSKLF. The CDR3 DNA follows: TGTGCCAGCAGCTTAGAGAATAGCGGGAGCTCAAAACTCTTC.

CDR3 sequence: CASRNGLAGLETQYF. CDR3 DNA: TGTGCCAGCCGCAATGGGCTAGCGGGATTAGAGACCCAGTACTTC. The chain recombines TRBV7-3 with TRBJ2-5, with TRBD2 matching 9 bases. CDR1 is SGHTA and CDR2 is FQGTGA in the germline V gene. V shed 8 bases and J 4 bases; nucleotides not matched to a gene: 11. The CDR3 spans 15 residues.

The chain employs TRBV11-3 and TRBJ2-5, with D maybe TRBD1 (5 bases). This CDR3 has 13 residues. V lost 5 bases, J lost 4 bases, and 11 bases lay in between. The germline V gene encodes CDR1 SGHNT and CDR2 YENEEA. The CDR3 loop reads CASSPRRGETQYF. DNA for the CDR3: TGTGCCAGCAGCCCTCGAAGGGGAGAGACCCAGTACTTC.

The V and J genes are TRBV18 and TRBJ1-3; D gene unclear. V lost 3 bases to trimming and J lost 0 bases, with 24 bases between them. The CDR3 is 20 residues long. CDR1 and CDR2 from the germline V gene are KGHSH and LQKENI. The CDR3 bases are TGTGCCAGCTCACCTTCTCGGGAGCTCCCCATATGGAGCTCTGGAAACACCATATATTTT. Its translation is CASSPSRELPIWSSGNTIYF.

CDR3 loop: CASSQGPPEAQYF. In DNA, the CDR3 is TGTGCCAGCAGCCAAGGTCCCCCGGAGGCCCAGTACTTC. The genes are TRBV4-2 and TRBJ2-5; D is perhaps TRBD2 (5 bases). Germline V gene lookup returns CDR1 LGHNA and CDR2 YNFKEQ. CDR3 length equals 13 residues. Trimming stripped 1 base from V and 9 bases from J, with 12 bases between.

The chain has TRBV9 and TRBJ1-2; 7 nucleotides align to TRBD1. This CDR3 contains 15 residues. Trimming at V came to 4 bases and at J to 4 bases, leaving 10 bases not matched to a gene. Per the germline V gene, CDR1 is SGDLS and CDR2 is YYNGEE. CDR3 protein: CASSSRTGSFYGYTF. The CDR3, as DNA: TGTGCCAGCAGCTCTAGGACAGGTAGCTTCTATGGCTACACCTTC. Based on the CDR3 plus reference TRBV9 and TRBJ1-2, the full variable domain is DSGVTQTPKHLITATGQRVTLRCSPRSGDLSVYWYQQSLDQGLQFLIQYYNGEERAKGNILERFSAQQFPDLHSELNLSSLELGDSALYFCASSSRTGSFYGYTFGSGTRLTVV.

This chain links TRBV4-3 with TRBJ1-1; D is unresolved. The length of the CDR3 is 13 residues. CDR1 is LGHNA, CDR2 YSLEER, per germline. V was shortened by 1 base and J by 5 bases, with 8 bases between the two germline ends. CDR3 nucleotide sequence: TGCGCCAGCAGCCAAGTCGGAGGGACTGAAGCTTTCTTT. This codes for CASSQVGGTEAFF.

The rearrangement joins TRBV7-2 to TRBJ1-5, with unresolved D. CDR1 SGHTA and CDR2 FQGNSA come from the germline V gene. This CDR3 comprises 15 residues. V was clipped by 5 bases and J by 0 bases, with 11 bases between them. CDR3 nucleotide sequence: TGTGCCAGCAGCAGCACACAGTTTAGCAATCAGCCCCAGCATTTT. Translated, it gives CASSSTQFSNQPQHF.

In DNA form, the CDR3 reads TGTGCCAGCAGAGTGGGACAGTTGAACACTGAAGCTTTCTTT. Its translation is CASRVGQLNTEAFF. This sequence joins TRBV2 and TRBJ1-1; TRBD1 aligns across 7 bases. The CDR3 totals 14 residues. V shed 6 bases and J 0 bases; nucleotides not matched to a gene: 4. Germline V gene sequence: CDR1 SNHLY, CDR2 FYNNEI.

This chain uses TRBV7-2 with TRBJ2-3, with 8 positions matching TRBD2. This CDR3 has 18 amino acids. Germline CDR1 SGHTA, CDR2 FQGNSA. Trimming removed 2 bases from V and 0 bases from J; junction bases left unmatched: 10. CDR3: CASSLSLAGSSSTDTQYF. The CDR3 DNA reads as TGTGCCAGCAGCTTATCCCTAGCGGGCTCCTCTAGCACAGATACGCAGTATTTT.

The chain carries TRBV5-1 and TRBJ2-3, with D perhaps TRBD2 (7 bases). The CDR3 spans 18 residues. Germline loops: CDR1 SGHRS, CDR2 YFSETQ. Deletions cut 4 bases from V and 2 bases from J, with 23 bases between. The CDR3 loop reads CASSPQGMVAGPTDTQYF. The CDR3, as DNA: TGCGCCAGCAGCCCCCAGGGGATGGTAGCGGGCCCCACAGATACGCAGTATTTT.

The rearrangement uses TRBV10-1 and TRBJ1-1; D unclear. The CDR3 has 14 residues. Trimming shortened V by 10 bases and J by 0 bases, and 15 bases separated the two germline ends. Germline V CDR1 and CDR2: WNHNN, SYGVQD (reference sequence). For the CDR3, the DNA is TGCGCCATCAAGACACCAACCATGAACACTGAAGCTTTCTTT. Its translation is CAIKTPTMNTEAFF.

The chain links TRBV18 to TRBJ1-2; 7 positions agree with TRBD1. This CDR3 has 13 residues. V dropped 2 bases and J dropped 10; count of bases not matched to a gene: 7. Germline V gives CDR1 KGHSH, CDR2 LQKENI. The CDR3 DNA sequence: TGTGCCAGCTCACCAGGGACAGTGGAGGACTACACCTTC. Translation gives CASSPGTVEDYTF.

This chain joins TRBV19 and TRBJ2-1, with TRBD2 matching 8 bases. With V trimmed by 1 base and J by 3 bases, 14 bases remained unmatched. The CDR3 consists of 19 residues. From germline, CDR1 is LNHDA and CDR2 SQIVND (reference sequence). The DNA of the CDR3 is TGTGCCAGTAGTATAGTGTCAGCGGGAGCTGGGTCGGGCTACAATGAGCAGTTCTTC. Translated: CASSIVSAGAGSGYNEQFF. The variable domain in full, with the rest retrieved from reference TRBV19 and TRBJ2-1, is DGGITQSPKYLFRKEGQNVTLSCEQNLNHDAMYWYRQDPGQGLRLIYYSQIVNDFQKGDIAEGYSVSREKKESFPLTVTSAQKNPTAFYLCASSIVSAGAGSGYNEQFFGPGTRLTVL.

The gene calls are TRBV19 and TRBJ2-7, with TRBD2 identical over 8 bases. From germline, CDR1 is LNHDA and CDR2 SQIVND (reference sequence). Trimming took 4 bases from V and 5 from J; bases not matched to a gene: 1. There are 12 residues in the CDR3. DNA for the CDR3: TGTGCCAGTAGTAGGCGGGGGGACGAGCAGTACTTC. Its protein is CASSRRGDEQYF.

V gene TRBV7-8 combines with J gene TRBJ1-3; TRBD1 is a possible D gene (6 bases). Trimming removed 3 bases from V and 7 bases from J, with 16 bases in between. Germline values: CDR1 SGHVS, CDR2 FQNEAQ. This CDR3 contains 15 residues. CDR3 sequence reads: CASSLQTGQRNTIYF. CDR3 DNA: TGTGCCAGCAGCTTGCAGACAGGCCAACGGAACACCATATATTTT.

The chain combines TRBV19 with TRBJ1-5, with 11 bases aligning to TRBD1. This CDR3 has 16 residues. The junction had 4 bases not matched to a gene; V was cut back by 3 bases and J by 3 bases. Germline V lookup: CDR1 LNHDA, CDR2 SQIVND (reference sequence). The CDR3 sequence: CASSIGQGASNQPQHF. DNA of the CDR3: TGTGCCAGTAGTATCGGACAGGGGGCCTCCAATCAGCCCCAGCATTTT.

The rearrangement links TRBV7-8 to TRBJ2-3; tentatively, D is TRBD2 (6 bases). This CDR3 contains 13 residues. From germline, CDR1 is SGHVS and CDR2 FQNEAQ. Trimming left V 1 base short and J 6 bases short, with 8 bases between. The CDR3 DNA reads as TGTGCCAGCAGCTTAGGGGCGGGGGATACGCAGTATTTT. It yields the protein CASSLGAGDTQYF.

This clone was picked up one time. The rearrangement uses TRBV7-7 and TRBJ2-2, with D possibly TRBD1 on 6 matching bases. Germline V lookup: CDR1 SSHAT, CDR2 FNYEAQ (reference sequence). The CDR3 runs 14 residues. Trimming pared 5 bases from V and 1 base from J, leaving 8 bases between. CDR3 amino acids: CASSRDKNTGELFF. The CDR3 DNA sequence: TGTGCCAGCAGCCGGGACAAGAACACCGGGGAGCTGTTTTTT.

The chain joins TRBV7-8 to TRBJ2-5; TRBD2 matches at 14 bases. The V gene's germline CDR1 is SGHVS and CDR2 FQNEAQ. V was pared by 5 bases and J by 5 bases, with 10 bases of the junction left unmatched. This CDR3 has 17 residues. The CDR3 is CASSLRLAGGPWETQYF. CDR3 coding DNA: TGTGCCAGCAGCCTGAGACTAGCGGGAGGGCCGTGGGAGACCCAGTACTTC.

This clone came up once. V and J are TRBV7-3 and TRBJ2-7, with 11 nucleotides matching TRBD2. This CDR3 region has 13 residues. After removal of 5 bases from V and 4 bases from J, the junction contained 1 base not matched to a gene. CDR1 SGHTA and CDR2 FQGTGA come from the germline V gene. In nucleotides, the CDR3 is TGTGCCAGCAGCAGGACTAGCGGGTACGAGCAGTACTTC. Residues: CASSRTSGYEQYF.

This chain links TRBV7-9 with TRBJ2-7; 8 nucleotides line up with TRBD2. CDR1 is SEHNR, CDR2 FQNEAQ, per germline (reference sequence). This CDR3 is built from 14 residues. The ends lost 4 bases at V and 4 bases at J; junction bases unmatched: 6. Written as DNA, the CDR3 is TGTGCCAGCAGCTCGAGCGGGAGCTTTTACGAGCAGTACTTC. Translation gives CASSSSGSFYEQYF.

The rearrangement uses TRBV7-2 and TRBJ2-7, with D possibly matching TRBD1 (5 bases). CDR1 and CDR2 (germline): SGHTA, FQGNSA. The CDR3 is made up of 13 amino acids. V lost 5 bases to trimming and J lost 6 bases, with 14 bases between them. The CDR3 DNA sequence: TGTGCCAGCAGCCCACTAAGGGGATCCGAGCAGTACTTC. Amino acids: CASSPLRGSEQYF.

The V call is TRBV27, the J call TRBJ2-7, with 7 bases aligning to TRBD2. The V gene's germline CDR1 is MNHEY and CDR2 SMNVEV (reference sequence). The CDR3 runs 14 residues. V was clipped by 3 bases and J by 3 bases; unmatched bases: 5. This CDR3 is CASSFIGEGYEQYF. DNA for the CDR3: TGTGCCAGCAGTTTCATTGGGGAGGGCTACGAGCAGTACTTC.

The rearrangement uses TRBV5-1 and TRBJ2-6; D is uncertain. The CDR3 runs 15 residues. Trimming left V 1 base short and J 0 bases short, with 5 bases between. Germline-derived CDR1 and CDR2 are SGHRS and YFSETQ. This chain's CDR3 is CASSLRFSGANVLTF. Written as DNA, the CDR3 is TGCGCCAGCAGCTTGCGGTTCTCTGGGGCCAACGTCCTGACTTTC.

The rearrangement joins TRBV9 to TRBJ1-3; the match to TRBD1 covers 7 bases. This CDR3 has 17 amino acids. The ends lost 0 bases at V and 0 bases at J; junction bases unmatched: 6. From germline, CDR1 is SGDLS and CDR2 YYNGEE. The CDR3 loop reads CASSVGGGPSSGNTIYF. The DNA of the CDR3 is TGTGCCAGCAGCGTAGGAGGGGGCCCCAGCTCTGGAAACACCATATATTTT.

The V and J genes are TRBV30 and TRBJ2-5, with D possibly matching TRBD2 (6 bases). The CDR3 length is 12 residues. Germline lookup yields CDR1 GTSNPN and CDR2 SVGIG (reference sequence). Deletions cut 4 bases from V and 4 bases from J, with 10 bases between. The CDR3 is CAWKEGGETQYF. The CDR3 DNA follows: TGTGCCTGGAAGGAGGGTGGAGAGACCCAGTACTTC.

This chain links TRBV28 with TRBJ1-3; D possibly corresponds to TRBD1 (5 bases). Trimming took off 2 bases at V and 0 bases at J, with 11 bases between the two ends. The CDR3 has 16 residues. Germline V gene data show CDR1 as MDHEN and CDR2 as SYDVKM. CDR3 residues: CASSLGGDYSGNTIYF. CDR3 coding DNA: TGTGCCAGCAGTTTAGGGGGGGATTACTCTGGAAACACCATATATTTT.